The 23 T cell receptor beta chains below were found in one sample sequenced in a study of beta chain features in type 1 diabetes. General study findings and limits: Moderate but significant shortening of TCRB CDR3s was recorded in all four CD4+ subsets from Type 1 diabetes patients.

These receptors' antigens are unknown. Reverse transcribing all isolated RNA meant expressed TCRB transcripts were sequenced. Sequencing used immunoSEQ multiplex PCR; TCRdb keeps in-frame clones, though not all of them. Here the sample spans 600,000 or so clones, 9.5% to 15% being singletons. The sequenced material came from naive CD4+ T cells from blood. The receptors come from a man aged 30 to 45 with type 1 diabetes.

The chain combines TRBV9 with TRBJ2-1, with TRBD2 identical over 8 bases. CDR1 and CDR2 from the germline V gene are SGDLS and YYNGEE. The CDR3 contains 15 residues. V was pared by 2 bases and J by 6 bases, with 7 bases of the junction left unmatched. The CDR3 DNA reads TGTGCCAGCAGCGTTGGCGCGGGGGGACGCAATGAGCAGTTCTTC. As protein: CASSVGAGGRNEQFF. The full variable domain, rest sourced from reference TRBV9 and TRBJ2-1, is DSGVTQTPKHLITATGQRVTLRCSPRSGDLSVYWYQQSLDQGLQFLIQYYNGEERAKGNILERFSAQQFPDLHSELNLSSLELGDSALYFCASSVGAGGRNEQFFGPGTRLTVL.

This clone was observed a few times. The V and J genes are TRBV5-1 and TRBJ2-3, with 11 bases identical to TRBD2. The V gene end was trimmed by 5 bases and the J gene end by 1 base; junction bases not matched to a gene: 6. Germline assignment: CDR1 SGHRS and CDR2 YFSETQ. The CDR3 runs 16 residues. The CDR3: CASRLTGLAGTDTQYF. CDR3 bases: TGCGCCAGCAGACTAACGGGACTAGCGGGCACAGATACGCAGTATTTT.

This clone was detected a few times. The identical CDR3 is also encoded by other nucleotide sequences in the sample. The chain employs TRBV20-1 and TRBJ1-2; D is unclear. CDR1 and CDR2 (germline): DFQATT, SNEGSKA (reference sequence). Trimming pared 3 bases from V and 1 base from J, leaving 3 bases between. The CDR3 loop spans 11 amino acids. The DNA of the CDR3 is TGCAGTGCTAGGGTTAACTATGGCTACACCTTC. It is translated as CSARVNYGYTF.

The chain combines TRBV6-5 with TRBJ1-1, with 12 bases identical to TRBD1. Unmatched junction bases numbered 7, after V lost 4 bases and J lost 4 bases. Germline V gives CDR1 MNHEY, CDR2 SVGAGI. The CDR3 is made up of 16 amino acids. In nucleotides, the CDR3 is TGTGCCAGCAGTTCTGCCGGGACAGGGGGCTTCACTGAAGCTTTCTTT. This sequence encodes CASSSAGTGGFTEAFF.

Here the CDR3 DNA reads TGTGCCAGTAGAATCGACTATGGCTACACCTTC. Amino acids: CASRIDYGYTF. The chain uses TRBV19 and TRBJ1-2; D is undetermined. V was shortened by 6 bases and J by 3 bases, with 5 bases between the two germline ends. Germline V CDR1 and CDR2: LNHDA, SQIVND (reference sequence). The CDR3 is 11 residues long.

This clone was detected a few times. The chain has TRBV7-2 and TRBJ2-4, with D hard to call. Germline CDR1 and CDR2: SGHTA and FQGNSA. This CDR3 region has 15 residues. The V gene lost 6 bases and the J gene lost 2 bases, with 14 bases spanning the gap. CDR3 coding DNA: TGTGCCAGCAGTCCCCCCCTGGGCACCAAAAACATTCAGTACTTC. This encodes CASSPPLGTKNIQYF.

In its sample, this clone was seen a few times. This sequence joins TRBV4-2 and TRBJ1-1; D is unresolved. From germline, CDR1 is LGHNA and CDR2 YNFKEQ. Trimming shortened V by 3 bases and J by 1 base, and 15 bases separated the two germline ends. The CDR3 has 16 amino acids. The CDR3 nucleotides read TGTGCCAGCAGCCATTCGGTCGGGGAACCGAACACTGAAGCTTTCTTT. Translating it yields CASSHSVGEPNTEAFF.

This clone was found a few times. The V and J genes are TRBV5-1 and TRBJ1-1; 7 positions agree with TRBD1. Trimming cost V 4 bases and J 1 base; bases outside gene matches: 4. Germline V lookup: CDR1 SGHRS, CDR2 YFSETQ. The CDR3 consists of 14 residues. The CDR3 nucleotides read TGCGCCAGCAGCCCCTGGACAGGGAACACTGAAGCTTTCTTT. Translating it yields CASSPWTGNTEAFF.

This clone was detected many times. V usage is TRBV5-1 and J usage is TRBJ2-5, with a possible D match to TRBD2 (6 bases). The CDR3 is 15 residues long. The germline gives CDR1 SGHRS, CDR2 YFSETQ. V was shortened by 0 bases and J by 5 bases, with 14 bases between the two germline ends. CDR3 loop: CASSLGASAGETQYF. The CDR3 DNA follows: TGCGCCAGCAGCTTGGGTGCCTCGGCGGGGGAGACCCAGTACTTC.

This clone was observed a few times. The chain is built from TRBV14 and TRBJ2-1, with a weak D call TRBD2 (6 bases). Germline CDR1 is SGHDN and CDR2 is FVKESK. Trimming left V 3 bases short and J 0 bases short, with 9 bases between. The CDR3 is 15 residues long. The CDR3 reads CASSHGGSSYNEQFF. The CDR3 DNA reads TGTGCCAGCAGCCACGGGGGAAGCTCCTACAATGAGCAGTTCTTC.

The rearrangement links TRBV18 to TRBJ2-7; unclear D gene. Germline V gene sequence: CDR1 KGHSH, CDR2 LQKENI. The CDR3 sequence is 17 residues long. Between the trimmed V and J ends, which lost 0 bases and 2 bases, there was a span of 17 bases. The DNA of the CDR3 is TGTGCCAGCTCACCACCAGGTCGGCAGAGGTGGCCCTACGAGCAGTACTTC. Amino acid sequence: CASSPPGRQRWPYEQYF.

This clone was detected only a few times. The gene calls are TRBV30 and TRBJ2-2; a weak D match, TRBD1 (6 bases). There are 14 residues in the CDR3. CDR1 and CDR2 from the germline V gene are GTSNPN and SVGIG (reference sequence). Trimming removed 3 bases from V and 0 bases from J, with 8 bases in between. CDR3 in DNA: TGTGCCTGGAGAGGACAGACGAACACCGGGGAGCTGTTTTTT. This sequence encodes CAWRGQTNTGELFF.

The rearrangement uses TRBV6-5 and TRBJ1-3; 10 nucleotides line up with TRBD1. The CDR3 is 14 amino acids. The germline V gene encodes CDR1 MNHEY and CDR2 SVGAGI. J was trimmed by 2 bases and V by 8 bases; bases with no gene match: 3. In nucleotides, the CDR3 is TGTGCCAGCTCAGGGACAGGGGCTGGAAACACCATATATTTT. Its protein product is CASSGTGAGNTIYF.

The chain couples TRBV15 to TRBJ1-5; D ambiguous. Germline CDR1 is LNHNV and CDR2 is YYDKDF (reference sequence). Trimming removed 0 bases at V and 7 bases at J, with 7 bases between. This CDR3 is 13 amino acids long. Here the CDR3 DNA reads TGTGCCACCAGCAGAGATCGGTTCCAGCCCCAGCATTTT. It codes for CATSRDRFQPQHF.

This clone was seen a handful of times. The genes are TRBV9 and TRBJ2-7, with TRBD1 identical over 7 bases. J lost 3 bases, V lost 4 bases, and 7 bases had no gene match. The CDR3 extends over 14 amino acids. Germline V gene data show CDR1 as SGDLS and CDR2 as YYNGEE. CDR3 sequence: CASSLGTDRYEQYF. The CDR3 DNA is TGTGCCAGCAGCTTAGGGACAGATCGCTACGAGCAGTACTTC.

This clone was observed a handful of times. The J gene is TRBJ2-7, the V gene TRBV7-9, with TRBD2 matching 8 bases. The CDR3 spans 14 residues. Germline trimming cut 2 bases from V and 2 bases from J; bases unmatched to any gene: 2. Germline CDR1 SEHNR, CDR2 FQNEAQ (reference sequence). CDR3 in DNA: TGTGCCAGCAGCTTACAGCGGGGGCCCTACGAGCAGTACTTC. Protein: CASSLQRGPYEQYF.

In its sample, this clone was seen once. Other DNA sequences of this sample code for an identical CDR3. V is TRBV7-2 and J is TRBJ2-3; D gene uncertain. Germline CDR1 is SGHTA and CDR2 is FQGNSA. The CDR3 consists of 14 residues. V lost 4 bases, J lost 0 bases, and 8 bases lay in between. The CDR3 DNA is TGTGCCAGCAGCTCAGGAACTAGCACAGATACGCAGTATTTT. It specifies CASSSGTSTDTQYF.

The CDR3 sequence is CASSIDRVNTGELFF. CDR3 bases: TGTGCCAGCAGCATCGACAGGGTTAACACCGGGGAGCTGTTTTTT. V usage is TRBV7-2 and J usage is TRBJ2-2, with 7 bases aligning to TRBD1. CDR3 length: 15 residues. Germline V gene lookup returns CDR1 SGHTA and CDR2 FQGNSA. V shed 5 bases, J shed 2 bases, and the junction held 5 bases outside the gene matches. The full variable domain, with the rest looked up from reference TRBV7-2 and TRBJ2-2, is GAGVSQSPSNKVTEKGKDVELRCDPISGHTALYWYRQSLGQGLEFLIYFQGNSAPDKSGLPSDRFSAERTGGSVSTLTIQRTQQEDSAVYLCASSIDRVNTGELFFGEGSRLTVL.

This chain connects TRBV5-4 to TRBJ2-1, with TRBD1 identical over 7 bases. Germline-derived CDR1 and CDR2 are SGHNT and YYREEE (reference sequence). This CDR3 is 15 amino acids long. J gave up 8 bases and V 4 bases, and 12 bases lay outside the gene matches. As DNA, the CDR3 is TGTGCCAGCAGCATACAGACAGGGTCTAAGGATGAGCAGTTCTTC. This gives the protein CASSIQTGSKDEQFF.

The chain joins TRBV28 to TRBJ1-4; weak D call: TRBD1 (5 bases). This CDR3 comprises 16 residues. V was pared by 5 bases and J by 0 bases, with 13 bases between. Germline lookup yields CDR1 MDHEN and CDR2 SYDVKM. CDR3 in amino acids: CASSPSRQTTNEKLFF. The CDR3 bases are TGTGCCAGCAGTCCTTCACGACAGACAACTAATGAAAAACTGTTTTTT.

The table lists this clone with a few counts. V gene TRBV7-2 combines with J gene TRBJ2-2; D remains ambiguous. The CDR3 covers 14 residues. The germline V gene encodes CDR1 SGHTA and CDR2 FQGNSA. V gave up 6 bases and J gave up 0 bases, with 8 bases separating them. The CDR3: CASRPGSNTGELFF. The CDR3 bases are TGTGCCAGCAGGCCCGGATCGAACACCGGGGAGCTGTTTTTT.

This clone was seen a handful of times. The chain links TRBV14 to TRBJ1-3; no clear D gene. Germline loops: CDR1 SGHDN, CDR2 FVKESK. This CDR3 has 16 residues. Trimming pared 0 bases from V and 0 bases from J, leaving 9 bases between. CDR3 sequence reads: CASSQDRSSSGNTIYF. The CDR3 DNA reads as TGTGCCAGCAGCCAAGACAGGTCTAGCTCTGGAAACACCATATATTTT.

This clone was seen more than once but under ten times. V usage is TRBV16 and J usage is TRBJ1-2, with 8 bases identical to TRBD1. This CDR3 contains 15 residues. Germline V lookup: CDR1 KGHSY, CDR2 FQNENV. V trimming: 4 bases; J trimming: 7 bases; junction bases outside the gene matches: 11. The DNA of the CDR3 is TGTGCCAGCAGCCCGTATCGGGGGACAGGACCTGGCTACACCTTC. This codes for CASSPYRGTGPGYTF.